This TCR beta chain is drawn from a study of blood T cell repertoires in COVID-19. Clones were read by immunoSEQ multiplex PCR, and TCRdb kept only the in-frame ones, dropping some. Here the sample spans over 200,000 clones, 70% to 90% being singletons. V shed 2 bases and J shed 4 bases, with 11 bases lying between them. This CDR3 is 14 amino acids long. Per germline, CDR1 SGHDN and CDR2 FVKESK. The receptor's source is a woman between 45 and 65 years old with active or convalescent COVID-19. The chain joins TRBV14 to TRBJ1-1; TRBD1 might be the D (5 bases). Sequences were obtained from peripheral blood. CDR3 residues: CASSQQGLATEAFF. CDR3 bases: TGTGCCAGCAGCCAACAGGGATTAGCCACTGAAGCTTTCTTT.